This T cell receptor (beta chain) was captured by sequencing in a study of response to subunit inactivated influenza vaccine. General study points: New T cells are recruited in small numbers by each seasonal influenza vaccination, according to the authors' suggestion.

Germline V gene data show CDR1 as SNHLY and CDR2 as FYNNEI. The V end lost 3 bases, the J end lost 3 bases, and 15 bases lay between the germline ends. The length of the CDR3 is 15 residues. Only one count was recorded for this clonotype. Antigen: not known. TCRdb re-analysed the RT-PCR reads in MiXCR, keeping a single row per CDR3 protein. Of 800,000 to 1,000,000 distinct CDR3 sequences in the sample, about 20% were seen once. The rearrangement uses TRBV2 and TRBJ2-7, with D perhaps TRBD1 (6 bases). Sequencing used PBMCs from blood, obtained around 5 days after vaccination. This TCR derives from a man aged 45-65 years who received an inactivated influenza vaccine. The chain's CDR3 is CASSDPGTYIYEQYF. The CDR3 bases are TGTGCCAGCAGTGATCCCGGGACATATATCTACGAGCAGTACTTC.